In its sample, the clone carrying this T cell receptor (beta chain) was seen once. No antigen is known for it. The sample is drawn from a study of OX40 agonist ivuxolimab in advanced cancers. The data were produced by immunoSEQ multiplex PCR, yet TCRdb's version contains in-frame clones alone and is incomplete. Counted here are under 30,000 clones, under 80% occurring once; the ten biggest clones make up around 13%. Study-level points and caveats: CD4+ and CD8+ blood T cells expanded clonally by week 6 at 0.1 to 3.0 mg/kg. The 0.1-3.0 mg/kg partial responders had among the lowest clonal expansion.

This receptor was identified in an adult with an advanced solid tumor such as melanoma, head and neck, liver or kidney cancer. The source was CD4+ or CD8+ T cells sorted from blood, collected in a trial of the OX40 agonist ivuxolimab.

CDR3 region: CSVNPGTGPTEAFF. Here the CDR3 DNA reads TGCAGCGTTAATCCCGGGACAGGGCCTACTGAAGCTTTCTTT. The chain carries TRBV29-1 and TRBJ1-1, with 9 bases aligning to TRBD1. Germline CDR1 reads SQVTM; CDR2 reads ANQGSEA. V was clipped by 5 bases and J by 5 bases; unmatched bases: 9. The CDR3 is 14 residues long.